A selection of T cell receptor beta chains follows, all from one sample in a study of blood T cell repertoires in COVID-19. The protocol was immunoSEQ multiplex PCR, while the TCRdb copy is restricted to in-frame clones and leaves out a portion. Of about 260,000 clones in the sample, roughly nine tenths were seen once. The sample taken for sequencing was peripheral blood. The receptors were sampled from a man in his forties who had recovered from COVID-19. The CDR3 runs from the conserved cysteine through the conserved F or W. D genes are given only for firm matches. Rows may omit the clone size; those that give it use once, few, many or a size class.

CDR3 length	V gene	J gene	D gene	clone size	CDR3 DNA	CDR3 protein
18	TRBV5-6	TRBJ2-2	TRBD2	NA	TGTGCCAGCAGCTTACCGACTAGCGGGGGCCCTCTAACCGGGGAGCTGTTTTTT	CASSLPTSGGPLTGELFF
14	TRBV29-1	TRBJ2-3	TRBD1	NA	TGCAGCGTTGGATCGACAGGGGCCGCAGATACGCAGTATTTT	CSVGSTGAADTQYF
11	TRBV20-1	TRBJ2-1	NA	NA	TGCAGTGCTAGGGCCCCCAATGAGCAGTTCTTC	CSARAPNEQFF
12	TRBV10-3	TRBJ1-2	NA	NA	TGTGCCATCACGCAGGGGACCTATGGCTACACCTTC	CAITQGTYGYTF
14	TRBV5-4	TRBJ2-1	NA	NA	TGTGCCAGCAGCTCGCCCAGAGGCACCAATGAGCAGTTCTTC	CASSSPRGTNEQFF
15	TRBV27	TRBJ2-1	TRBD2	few	TGTGCCAGCCACAGCGGGAGGGCCTCCTACAATGAGCAGTTCTTC	CASHSGRASYNEQFF
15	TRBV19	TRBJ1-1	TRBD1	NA	TGTGCCAGTAGTCCCACAGGGGGATCGAACACTGAAGCTTTCTTT	CASSPTGGSNTEAFF
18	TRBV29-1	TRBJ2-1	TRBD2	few	TGCAGCGTTGTTAGGCTAGCGGGAGGCCCCATCTCCTACAATGAGCAGTTCTTC	CSVVRLAGGPISYNEQFF
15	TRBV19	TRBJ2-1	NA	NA	TGTGCCAGTAGCCCCAATTGGGACACCTACAATGAGCAGTTCTTC	CASSPNWDTYNEQFF
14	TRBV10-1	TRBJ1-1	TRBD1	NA	TGCGCCAGCAGCGACAGGGGAGGGATGACTGAAGCTTTCTTT	CASSDRGGMTEAFF
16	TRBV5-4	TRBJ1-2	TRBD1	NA	TGTGCCAGCAGCTTTGCGGGACAGAGAAAAAACTATGGCTACACCTTC	CASSFAGQRKNYGYTF
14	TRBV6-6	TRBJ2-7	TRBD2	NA	TGTGCCAGCAGTTACCGGGGGGTTTCCTACGAGCAGTACTTC	CASSYRGVSYEQYF
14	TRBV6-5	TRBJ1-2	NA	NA	TGTGCCAGCAGACAGATGGGCACAGGCCATGGCTACACCTTC	CASRQMGTGHGYTF
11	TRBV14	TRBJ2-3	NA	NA	TGTGCCAGCAGCCGGCAAGATACGCAGTATTTT	CASSRQDTQYF
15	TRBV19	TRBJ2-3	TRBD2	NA	TGTGCCAGTAGTAAACTAGCGGGGGGCACAGATACGCAGTATTTT	CASSKLAGGTDTQYF
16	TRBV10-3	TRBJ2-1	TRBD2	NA	TGTGCCATCAGATCCAGGGTTAAGACTAGCGTGAATGAGCAGTTCTTC	CAIRSRVKTSVNEQFF
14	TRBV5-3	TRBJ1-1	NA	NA	TGTGCCAGAAGCAGCCGACAGCTTAACACTGAAGCTTTCTTT	CARSSRQLNTEAFF
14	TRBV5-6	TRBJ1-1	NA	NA	TGTGCCAGCAGCTTAGACAGAAAGAACACTGAAGCTTTCTTT	CASSLDRKNTEAFF